These T cell receptor beta chains were read from a single sample in a study of Graves' ophthalmopathy and Graves' hyperthyroidism. TCRdb fed the multiplex PCR reads into MiXCR, producing one record per CDR3 protein. The sample has over 450,000 distinct CDR3 sequences, 14% seen once. Material: blood. The receptors shown here come from a woman in her 30s with Graves' ophthalmopathy. Each CDR3 is given with its conserved first and last residue. Each record gives: D gene, J gene, V gene, clone size, CDR3 DNA, CDR3 protein. The D gene is left open where the match is weak. Rows may omit the clone size; those that give it use once, few, many or a size class.

>TRBD1|TRBJ2-7|TRBV6-2/TRBV6-3|.
TGTGCCAGCAGTCTACGGACAGGGGCGGGGGAGCAGTACTTC
CASSLRTGAGEQYF
>.|TRBJ1-2|TRBV18|many
TGTGCCAGCTCACCTGGGACAACTAACTATGGCTACACCTTC
CASSPGTTNYGYTF
>.|TRBJ2-7|TRBV28|many
TGTGCCAGCAGTTTAAGCAGGGTTATTACCCACGAGCAGTACTTC
CASSLSRVITHEQYF
>.|TRBJ2-7|TRBV12-3/TRBV12-4|many
TGTGCCAGCAGGTCCGGGCCCTTCCACGAGCAGTACTTC
CASRSGPFHEQYF
>.|TRBJ1-5|TRBV30|.
TGTGACTGGACGGAGAATCGCAATCAGCCCCAGCATTTT
CDWTENRNQPQHF
>.|TRBJ2-1|TRBV2|few
TGTGCCAGCAGGAGGGGCAGTTACAATGAGCAGTTCTTC
CASRRGSYNEQFF
>.|TRBJ1-5|TRBV12-3/TRBV12-4|.
TGTGCCAGCAGTCCGATTGGTTCGGCCATTAGCAATCAGCCCCAGCATTTT
CASSPIGSAISNQPQHF
>.|TRBJ2-7|TRBV27|few
TGTGCCAGCAGTTTATTTTTTGCTAGCGACAGCTCCTACGAGCAGTACTTC
CASSLFFASDSSYEQYF
>TRBD1|TRBJ2-5|TRBV7-2|.
TGTGCCAGCAGCTTTACAGGGGAGAAGGAGACCCAGTACTTC
CASSFTGEKETQYF
>.|TRBJ1-2|TRBV6-1|many
TGTGCCAGCAGTGAACTACAGGTCGGAGGCTACACCTTC
CASSELQVGGYTF
>.|TRBJ1-1|TRBV30|many
TGTGCCTGGAGCCCGGGGTCCTTTTTGAACACTGAAGCTTTCTTT
CAWSPGSFLNTEAFF
>.|TRBJ2-3|TRBV4-2|many
TGTGCCAGCAGCCAAGCAGGGCTGGGCGGTGGTAGCACAGATACGCAGTATTTT
CASSQAGLGGGSTDTQYF
>TRBD2|TRBJ2-2|TRBV11-2|many
TGTGCCAGCAGCTCTCTAGCGGGGGGGCACACCGGGGAGCTGTTTTTT
CASSSLAGGHTGELFF
>.|TRBJ2-7|TRBV28|many
TGTGCCACCCTTTCAACAGGGATCTACGAGCAGTACTTC
CATLSTGIYEQYF
>.|TRBJ1-2|TRBV11-2|many
TGTGCCAGCAGCTTTTCAGAAGTTGGACTTGTGAGCTATGGCTACACCTTC
CASSFSEVGLVSYGYTF
>.|TRBJ2-2|TRBV5-1|once
TGCGCCAGCAGCTCTTTTTATTACCTGACTCCGCAGAACACCGGGGAGCTGTGTTTT
CASSSFYYLTPQNTGELCF
>TRBD1|TRBJ2-6|TRBV6-2/TRBV6-3|many
TGTGCCAGCAGTTATCTCCGGGACAGGTTCCTCTCTGGGGCCAACGTCCTGACTTTC
CASSYLRDRFLSGANVLTF
>.|TRBJ2-2|TRBV30|many
TGTGCCTTCTGGCGTACCGGGGAGCTGTTTTTT
CAFWRTGELFF
>.|TRBJ2-7|TRBV12-3/TRBV12-4|many
TGTGCCAGCAGTTTAGCTAGAGGGGCCGAGCAGTACTTC
CASSLARGAEQYF
>.|TRBJ1-1|TRBV30|.
TGTGCCTGGAGTCCCCTATCAAGCGCTGAAGCTTTCTTT
CAWSPLSSAEAFF
>.|TRBJ2-2|TRBV12-3/TRBV12-4|many
TGTGCCAGCAGTTTACCCCCCGCCGGGGAGCTGTTTTTT
CASSLPPAGELFF
>TRBD1|TRBJ1-2|TRBV6-2/TRBV6-3|many
TGTGCCAGCAGAAGACAGGGGACGAACTATGGCTACACCTTC
CASRRQGTNYGYTF
>.|TRBJ2-2|TRBV3-1|many
TGTGCCAGCAGCCCGACTAGGGGCGGGGAGCTGTTTTTT
CASSPTRGGELFF
>TRBD2|TRBJ2-5|TRBV24-1|few
TGTGCCACCAGTGACCTCCCTGGGGAGGGGCGAGAGACCCAGTACTTC
CATSDLPGEGRETQYF
>.|TRBJ1-3|TRBV6-1|many
TGTGCCAGCAGTGACGGGGCCTCTGGAAACACCATATATTTT
CASSDGASGNTIYF
>.|TRBJ1-2|TRBV6-1|.
TGTGCCAGCAGTAGGGACAACCACTATGGCTACACCTTC
CASSRDNHYGYTF
>.|TRBJ1-5|TRBV28|many
TGTGCCAGCAGTCAGCCCGAGGGTTTCAATCAGCCCCAGCATTTT
CASSQPEGFNQPQHF
>.|TRBJ2-4|TRBV7-9|many
TGTGCCAGCAGCTTTCAAGGGGGCGGGACCAAAAACATTCAGTACTTC
CASSFQGGGTKNIQYF
>TRBD1|TRBJ1-5|TRBV15|.
TGTGCCACCAGCGGAGGACAGGGGGAAGGCAATCAGCCCCAGCATTTT
CATSGGQGEGNQPQHF
>.|TRBJ1-5|TRBV15|many
TGTGCCACCAGCAGAGATACCAGGGGTCTGGGTCAGCCCCAGCATTTT
CATSRDTRGLGQPQHF
>TRBD1|TRBJ1-3|TRBV2|few
TGTGCCAGCAGTGAAGCGCTTCGCAGGGGGCGAAACACCATATATTTT
CASSEALRRGRNTIYF
>.|TRBJ2-7|TRBV30|many
TGTGCCTGGAGTGGGCTCGACCCCTACGAGCAGTACTTC
CAWSGLDPYEQYF
>.|TRBJ1-1|TRBV6-5|.
TGTGCCAGCAGTTACTTGGGGATCTCTGAAGCTTTCTTT
CASSYLGISEAFF
>.|TRBJ1-2|TRBV29-1|many
TGCAGCGTTGAAGTGGGGGAAGACTATGGCTACACCTTC
CSVEVGEDYGYTF
>.|TRBJ1-2|TRBV7-9|many
TGTGCCAGCAGCTTAATCGGGGGGAACTATGGCTACACCTTC
CASSLIGGNYGYTF
>.|TRBJ2-7|TRBV7-2|many
TGTGCCAGCAGCTTAAGGCGGGATCCCTACGAGCAGTACTTC
CASSLRRDPYEQYF
>.|TRBJ1-1|TRBV7-2|.
TGTGCCAGCTGCTTAACTACTCTAAACACTGAAGCTTTCTTT
CASCLTTLNTEAFF
>.|TRBJ1-2|TRBV11-2|many
TGTGCCAGCACCACCCTCGGGTTCATGAATTATGGCTACACCTTC
CASTTLGFMNYGYTF
>TRBD2|TRBJ2-7|TRBV28|many
TGTGCCAGCAGTCCCATGTTCGGGGGGTCTTCCTACGAGCAGTACTTC
CASSPMFGGSSYEQYF
>.|TRBJ1-5|TRBV19|many
TGTGCCAGTGACTGGACCCCGGGGGGCAATCAGCCCCAGCATTTT
CASDWTPGGNQPQHF
>TRBD2|TRBJ2-5|TRBV11-2|once
TGTGCCAGCAGCTTAGAGCGTGTCCTTGGCGGGGGGGTAGCAGAGACCCAGTACTTC
CASSLERVLGGGVAETQYF
>TRBD2|TRBJ2-7|TRBV20-1|many
TGCAGTGCAACCACTGGGAACGGGACTAGCGGAGACCCGAGCTCCTACGAGCAGTACTTC
CSATTGNGTSGDPSSYEQYF
>.|TRBJ1-1|TRBV6-1|many
TGTGCCAGCAGCACAGCGGAGAACACTGAAGCTTTCTTT
CASSTAENTEAFF
>.|TRBJ1-6|TRBV29-1|many
TGCAGCGTTGCAACTGATTTTAATTCACCCCTCCACTTT
CSVATDFNSPLHF
>.|TRBJ2-7|TRBV2|.
TGTGCCAGCAGTGAGTGGCAGAATCCCTACTTC
CASSEWQNPYF